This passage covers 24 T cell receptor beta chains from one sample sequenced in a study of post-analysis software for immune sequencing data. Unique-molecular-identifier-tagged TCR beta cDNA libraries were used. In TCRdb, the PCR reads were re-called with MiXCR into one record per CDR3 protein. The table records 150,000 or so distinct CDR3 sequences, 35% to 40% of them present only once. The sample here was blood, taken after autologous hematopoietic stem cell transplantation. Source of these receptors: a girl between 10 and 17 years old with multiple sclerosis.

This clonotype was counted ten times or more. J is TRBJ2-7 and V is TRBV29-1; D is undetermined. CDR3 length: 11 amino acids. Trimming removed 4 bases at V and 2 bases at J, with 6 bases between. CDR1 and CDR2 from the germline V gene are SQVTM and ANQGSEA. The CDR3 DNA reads TGCAGCGTTGGGTTCACCTACGAGCAGTACTTC. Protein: CSVGFTYEQYF.

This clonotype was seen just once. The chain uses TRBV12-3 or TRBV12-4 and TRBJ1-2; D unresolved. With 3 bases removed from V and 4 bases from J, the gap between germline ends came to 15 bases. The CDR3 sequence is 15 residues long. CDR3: CASSLARGGIYGYTF. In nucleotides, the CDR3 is TGTGCCAGCAGTTTGGCTCGAGGCGGCATCTATGGCTACACCTTC.

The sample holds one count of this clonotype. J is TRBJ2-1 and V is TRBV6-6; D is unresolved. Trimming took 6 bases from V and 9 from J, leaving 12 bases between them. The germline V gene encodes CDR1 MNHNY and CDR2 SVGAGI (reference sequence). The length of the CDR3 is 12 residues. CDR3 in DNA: TGTGCCAGCAGCCCGGCCGTAGCTGAGCAGTTCTTC. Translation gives CASSPAVAEQFF.

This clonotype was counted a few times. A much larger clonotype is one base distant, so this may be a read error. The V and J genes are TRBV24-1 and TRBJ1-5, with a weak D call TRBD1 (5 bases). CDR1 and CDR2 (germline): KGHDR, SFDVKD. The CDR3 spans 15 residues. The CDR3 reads CATGDTGPTNQPQHF. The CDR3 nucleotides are TGTGCCACCGGTGATACGGGACCTACTAATCAGCCCCAGCATTTT.

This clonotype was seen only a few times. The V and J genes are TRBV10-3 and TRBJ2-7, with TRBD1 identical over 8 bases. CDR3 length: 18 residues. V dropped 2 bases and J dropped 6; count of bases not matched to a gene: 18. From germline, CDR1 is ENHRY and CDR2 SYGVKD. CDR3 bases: TGTGCCATCAGTGAGGTGTTGGGCCGGGACAGGAGGAATATCGAGCAGTACTTC. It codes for CAISEVLGRDRRNIEQYF.

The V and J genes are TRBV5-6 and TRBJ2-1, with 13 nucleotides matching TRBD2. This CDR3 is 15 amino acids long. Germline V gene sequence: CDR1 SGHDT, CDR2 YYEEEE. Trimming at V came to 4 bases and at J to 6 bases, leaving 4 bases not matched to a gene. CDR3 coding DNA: TGTGCCAGCAGCAAGGGACTAGCGGGATTCAATGAGCAGTTCTTC. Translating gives CASSKGLAGFNEQFF.

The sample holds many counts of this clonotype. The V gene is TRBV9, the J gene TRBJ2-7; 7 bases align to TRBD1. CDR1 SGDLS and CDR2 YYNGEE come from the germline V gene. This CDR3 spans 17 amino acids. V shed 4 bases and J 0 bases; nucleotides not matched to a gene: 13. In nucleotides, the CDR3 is TGTGCCAGCAGCCGAAATCCGACAGGGATGGCCTCCTACGAGCAGTACTTC. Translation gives CASSRNPTGMASYEQYF. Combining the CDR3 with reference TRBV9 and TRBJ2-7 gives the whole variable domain DSGVTQTPKHLITATGQRVTLRCSPRSGDLSVYWYQQSLDQGLQFLIQYYNGEERAKGNILERFSAQQFPDLHSELNLSSLELGDSALYFCASSRNPTGMASYEQYFGPGTRLTVT.

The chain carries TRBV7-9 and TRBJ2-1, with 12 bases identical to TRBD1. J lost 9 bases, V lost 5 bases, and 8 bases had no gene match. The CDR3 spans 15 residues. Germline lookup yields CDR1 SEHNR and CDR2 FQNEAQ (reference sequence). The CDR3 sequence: CASSPGQGAFCEQFF. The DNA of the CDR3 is TGTGCCAGCAGCCCGGGACAGGGGGCATTTTGTGAGCAGTTCTTC.

This chain's CDR3 is CSADAPGINEKLFF. Here the CDR3 DNA reads TGCAGTGCGGACGCGCCGGGCATTAATGAAAAACTGTTTTTT. This chain links TRBV20-1 with TRBJ1-4; no firm D call. V was pared by 6 bases and J by 4 bases, with 15 bases between. CDR1 DFQATT and CDR2 SNEGSKA come from the germline V gene (reference sequence). This CDR3 region has 14 residues.

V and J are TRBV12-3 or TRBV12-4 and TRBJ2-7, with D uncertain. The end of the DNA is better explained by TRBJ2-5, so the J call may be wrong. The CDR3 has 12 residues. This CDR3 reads CASSLGPLTQYF. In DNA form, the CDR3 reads TGTGCCAGCAGCCTGGGCCCGTTGACCCAGTACTTC.

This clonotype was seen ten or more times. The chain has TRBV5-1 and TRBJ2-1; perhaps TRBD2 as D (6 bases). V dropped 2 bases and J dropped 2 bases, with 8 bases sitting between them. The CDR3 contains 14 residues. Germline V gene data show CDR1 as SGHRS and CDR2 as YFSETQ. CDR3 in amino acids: CASSLAGPYNEQFF. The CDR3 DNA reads TGCGCCAGCAGCTTAGCGGGTCCCTACAATGAGCAGTTCTTC.

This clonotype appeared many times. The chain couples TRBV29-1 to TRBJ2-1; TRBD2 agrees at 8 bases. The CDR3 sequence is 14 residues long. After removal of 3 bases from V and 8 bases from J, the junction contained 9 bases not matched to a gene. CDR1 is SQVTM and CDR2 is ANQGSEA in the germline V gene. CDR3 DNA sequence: TGCAGCGTTGAGGCCGGGACTAGGCGCTATGAGCAGTTCTTC. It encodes CSVEAGTRRYEQFF.

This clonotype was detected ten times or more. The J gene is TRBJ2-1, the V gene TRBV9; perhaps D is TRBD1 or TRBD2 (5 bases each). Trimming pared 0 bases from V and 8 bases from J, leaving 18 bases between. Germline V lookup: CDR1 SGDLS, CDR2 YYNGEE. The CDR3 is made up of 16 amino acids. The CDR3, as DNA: TGTGCCAGCAGCGTAGTTGGGACCGCCCCTATGGATGAGCAGTTCTTC. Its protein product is CASSVVGTAPMDEQFF.

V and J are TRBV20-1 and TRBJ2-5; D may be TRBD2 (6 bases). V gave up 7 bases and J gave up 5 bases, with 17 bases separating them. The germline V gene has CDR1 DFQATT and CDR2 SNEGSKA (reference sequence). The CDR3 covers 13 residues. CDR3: CSGSAGSMETQYF. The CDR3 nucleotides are TGCAGTGGTAGCGCGGGGAGTATGGAGACCCAGTACTTC.

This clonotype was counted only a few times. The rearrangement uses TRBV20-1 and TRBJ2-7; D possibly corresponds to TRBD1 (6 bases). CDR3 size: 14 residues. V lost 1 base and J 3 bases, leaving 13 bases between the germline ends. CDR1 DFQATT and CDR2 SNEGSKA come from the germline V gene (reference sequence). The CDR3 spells CSARGRQEIYEQYF. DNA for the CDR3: TGCAGTGCTAGAGGGAGACAGGAAATCTACGAGCAGTACTTC.

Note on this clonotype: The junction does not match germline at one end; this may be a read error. CDR3 nucleotide sequence: TGCGCCAGCAGTTGGTGGGCGGGAGGGCCCTACGGGCAGTACTTC. This codes for CASSWWAGGPYGQYF. The chain recombines TRBV7-2 with TRBJ2-5; 9 nucleotides agree with TRBD2. Germline-derived CDR1 and CDR2 are SGHTA and FQGNSA. There are 15 residues in the CDR3.

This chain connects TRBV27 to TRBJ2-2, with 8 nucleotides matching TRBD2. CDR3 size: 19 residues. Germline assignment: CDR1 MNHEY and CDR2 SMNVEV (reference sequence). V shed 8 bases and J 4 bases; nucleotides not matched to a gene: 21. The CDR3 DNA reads TGTGCCAGCTGTATTAGCGCTGGGGGCGGGAGGTTAGGCACCGGGGAGCTGTTTTTT. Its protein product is CASCISAGGGRLGTGELFF.

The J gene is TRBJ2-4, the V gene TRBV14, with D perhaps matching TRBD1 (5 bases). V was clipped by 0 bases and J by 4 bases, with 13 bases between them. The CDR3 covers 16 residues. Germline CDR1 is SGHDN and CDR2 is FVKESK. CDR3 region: CASSQDLGPEKNIQYF. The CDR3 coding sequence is TGTGCCAGCAGCCAAGATTTGGGGCCAGAAAAAAACATTCAGTACTTC.

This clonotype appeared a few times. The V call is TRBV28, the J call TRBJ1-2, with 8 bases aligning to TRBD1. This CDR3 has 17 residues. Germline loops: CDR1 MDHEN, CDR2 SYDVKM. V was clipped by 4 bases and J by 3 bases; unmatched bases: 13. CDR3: CASSSPRTGPLDYGYTF. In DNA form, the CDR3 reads TGTGCCAGCAGTTCACCTAGGACAGGGCCCCTGGACTATGGCTACACCTTC.

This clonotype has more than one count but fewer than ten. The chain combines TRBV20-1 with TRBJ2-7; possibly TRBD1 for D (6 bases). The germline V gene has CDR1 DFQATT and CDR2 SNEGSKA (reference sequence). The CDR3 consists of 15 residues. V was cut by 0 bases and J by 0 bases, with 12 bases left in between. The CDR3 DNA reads TGCAGTGCTAGAGATTATGGGGGCCCCTCCTACGAGCAGTACTTC. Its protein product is CSARDYGGPSYEQYF.

The CDR3, as DNA: TGCGCCAGCAGCCCCGGACACAAAGCTAACAATGAGCAGTTCTTC. Translation gives CASSPGHKANNEQFF. The chain couples TRBV5-1 to TRBJ2-1, with D possibly being TRBD1 (5 bases). In germline, CDR1 is SGHRS, CDR2 YFSETQ. V was clipped by 4 bases and J by 5 bases, with 16 bases between them. This CDR3 is built from 15 residues.

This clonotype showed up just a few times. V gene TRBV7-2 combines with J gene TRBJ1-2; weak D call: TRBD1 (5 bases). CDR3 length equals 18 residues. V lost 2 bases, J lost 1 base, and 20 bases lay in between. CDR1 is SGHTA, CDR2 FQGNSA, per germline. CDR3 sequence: CASSLMLGPRTYNYGYTF. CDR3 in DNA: TGTGCCAGCAGCTTAATGTTGGGACCAAGAACCTATAACTATGGCTACACCTTC. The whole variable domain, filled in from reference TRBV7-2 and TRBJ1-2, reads GAGVSQSPSNKVTEKGKDVELRCDPISGHTALYWYRQSLGQGLEFLIYFQGNSAPDKSGLPSDRFSAERTGGSVSTLTIQRTQQEDSAVYLCASSLMLGPRTYNYGYTFGSGTRLTVV.

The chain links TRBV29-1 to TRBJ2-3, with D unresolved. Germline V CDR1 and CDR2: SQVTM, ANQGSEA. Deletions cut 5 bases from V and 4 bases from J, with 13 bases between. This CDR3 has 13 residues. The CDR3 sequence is CSVSRQSPDTQYF. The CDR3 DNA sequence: TGCAGCGTTAGCCGGCAGTCCCCAGATACGCAGTATTTT.

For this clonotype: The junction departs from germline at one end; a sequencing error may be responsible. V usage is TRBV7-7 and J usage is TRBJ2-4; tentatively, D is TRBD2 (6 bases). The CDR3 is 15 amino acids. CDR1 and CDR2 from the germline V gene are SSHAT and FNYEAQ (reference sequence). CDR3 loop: CASSLAAGTRNIQYF. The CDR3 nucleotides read TGTGCTAGCAGCTTAGCGGCCGGGACGAGGAACATTCAGTACTTC.